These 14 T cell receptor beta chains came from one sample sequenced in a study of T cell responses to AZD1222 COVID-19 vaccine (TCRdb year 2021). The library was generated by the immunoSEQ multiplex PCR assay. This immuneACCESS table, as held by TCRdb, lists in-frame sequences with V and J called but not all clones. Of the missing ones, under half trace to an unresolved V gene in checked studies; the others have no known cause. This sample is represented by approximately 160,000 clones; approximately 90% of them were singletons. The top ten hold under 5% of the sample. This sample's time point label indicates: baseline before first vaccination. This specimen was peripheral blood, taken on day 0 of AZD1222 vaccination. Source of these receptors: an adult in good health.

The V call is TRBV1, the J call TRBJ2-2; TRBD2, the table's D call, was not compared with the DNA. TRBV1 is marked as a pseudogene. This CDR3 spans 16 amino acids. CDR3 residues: CTSSQQFDFYTGELFF. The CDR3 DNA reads TGCACCAGCAGCCAACAATTCGACTTCTACACCGGGGAGCTGTTTTTT.

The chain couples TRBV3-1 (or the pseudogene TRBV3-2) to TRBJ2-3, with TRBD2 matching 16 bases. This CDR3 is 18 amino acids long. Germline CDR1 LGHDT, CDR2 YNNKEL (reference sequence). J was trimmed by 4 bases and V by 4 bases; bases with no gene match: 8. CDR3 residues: CASSRTLGLAGGADTQYF. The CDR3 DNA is TGTGCCAGCAGCCGAACACTGGGACTAGCGGGAGGGGCAGATACGCAGTATTTT.

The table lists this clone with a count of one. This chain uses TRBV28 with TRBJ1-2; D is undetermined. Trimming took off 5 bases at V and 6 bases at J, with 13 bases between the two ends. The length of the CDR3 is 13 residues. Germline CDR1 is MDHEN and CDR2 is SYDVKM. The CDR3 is CASSLGPWNGYTF. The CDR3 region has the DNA TGTGCCAGCAGTCTTGGCCCCTGGAATGGCTACACCTTC.

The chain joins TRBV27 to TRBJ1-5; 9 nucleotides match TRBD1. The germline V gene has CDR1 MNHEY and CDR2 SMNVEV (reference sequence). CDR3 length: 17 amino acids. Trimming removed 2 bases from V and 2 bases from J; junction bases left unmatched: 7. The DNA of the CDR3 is TGTGCCAGCAGTTTAGGACAGGGGAAGGGCGGCAATCAGCCCCAGCATTTT. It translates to CASSLGQGKGGNQPQHF.

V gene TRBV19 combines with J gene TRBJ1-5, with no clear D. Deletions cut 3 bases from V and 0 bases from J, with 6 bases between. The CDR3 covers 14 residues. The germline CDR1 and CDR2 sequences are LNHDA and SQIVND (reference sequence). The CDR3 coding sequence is TGTGCCAGTAGTATTAGTGGTAGCAATCAGCCCCAGCATTTT. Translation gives CASSISGSNQPQHF.

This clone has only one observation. The DNA of the CDR3 is TGTGCCAGCAGTTCGGGGTTGGGGCGGAACACTGAAGCTTTCTTT. It encodes CASSSGLGRNTEAFF. The chain uses TRBV28 and TRBJ1-1; possible D gene TRBD1, 5 bases. The CDR3 covers 15 residues. V was pared by 4 bases and J by 1 base, with 13 bases between. Germline CDR1 reads MDHEN; CDR2 reads SYDVKM.

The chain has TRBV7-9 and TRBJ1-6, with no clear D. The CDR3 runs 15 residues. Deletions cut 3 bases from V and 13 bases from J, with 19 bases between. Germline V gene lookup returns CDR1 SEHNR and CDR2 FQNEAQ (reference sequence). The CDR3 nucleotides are TGTGCCAGCAGCTTGTCGGCCTCTGCAATTCCGCCCCTCCACTTT. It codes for CASSLSASAIPPLHF.

The DNA of the CDR3 is TGCGCCAGCAGTCAGACTAGCCTCGACACCGGGGAGCTGTTTTTT. Protein product: CASSQTSLDTGELFF. V is TRBV4-1 and J is TRBJ2-2; the match to TRBD2 covers 7 bases. The CDR3 runs 15 residues. The germline gives CDR1 MGHRA, CDR2 YSYEKL. V was clipped by 6 bases and J by 3 bases; unmatched bases: 7.

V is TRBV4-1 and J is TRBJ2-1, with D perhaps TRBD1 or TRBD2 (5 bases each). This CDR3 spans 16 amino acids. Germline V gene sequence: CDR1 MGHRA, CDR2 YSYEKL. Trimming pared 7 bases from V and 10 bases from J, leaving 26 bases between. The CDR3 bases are TGCGCCAGCACACCGGGACGCCTAGCCCCTGTCAAAGAGCAGTTCTTC. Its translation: CASTPGRLAPVKEQFF.

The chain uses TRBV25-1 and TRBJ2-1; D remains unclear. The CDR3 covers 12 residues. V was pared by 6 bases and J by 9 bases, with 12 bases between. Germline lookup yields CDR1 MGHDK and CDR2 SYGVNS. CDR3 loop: CASRDTAGEQFF. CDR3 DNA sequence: TGTGCCAGCAGGGATACGGCCGGTGAGCAGTTCTTC. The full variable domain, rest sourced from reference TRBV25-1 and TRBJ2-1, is EADIYQTPRYLVIGTGKKITLECSQTMGHDKMYWYQQDPGMELHLIHYSYGVNSTEKGDLSSESTVSRIRTEHFPLTLESARPSHTSQYLCASRDTAGEQFFGPGTRLTVL.

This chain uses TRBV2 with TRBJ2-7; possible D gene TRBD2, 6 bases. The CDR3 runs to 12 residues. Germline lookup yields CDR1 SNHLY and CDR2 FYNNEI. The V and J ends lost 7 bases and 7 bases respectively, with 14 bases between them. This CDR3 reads CASKAGTYEQYF. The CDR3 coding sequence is TGTGCCAGCAAGGCGGGAACGTATGAGCAGTACTTC.

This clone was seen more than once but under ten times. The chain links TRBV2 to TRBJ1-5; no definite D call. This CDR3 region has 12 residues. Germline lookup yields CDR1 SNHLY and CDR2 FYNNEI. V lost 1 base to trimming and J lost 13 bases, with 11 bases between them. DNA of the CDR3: TGTGCCAGCAGTGAAGTCGGGAAGGATCAGCATTTT. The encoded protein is CASSEVGKDQHF.

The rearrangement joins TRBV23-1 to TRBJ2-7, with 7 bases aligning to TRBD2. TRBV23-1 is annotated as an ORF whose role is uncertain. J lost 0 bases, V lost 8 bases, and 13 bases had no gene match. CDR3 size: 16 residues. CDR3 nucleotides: TGCGCCAGCCCGGGGGGAAGGCTTCTCTTCTCCTACGAGCAGTACTTC. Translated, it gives CASPGGRLLFSYEQYF.

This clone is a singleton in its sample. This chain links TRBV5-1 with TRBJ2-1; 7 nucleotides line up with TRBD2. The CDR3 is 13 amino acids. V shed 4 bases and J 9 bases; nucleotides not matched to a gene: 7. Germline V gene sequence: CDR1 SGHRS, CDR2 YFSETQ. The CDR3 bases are TGCGCCAGCAGCCTCACTAGCGTTAGTGAGCAGTTCTTC. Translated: CASSLTSVSEQFF.